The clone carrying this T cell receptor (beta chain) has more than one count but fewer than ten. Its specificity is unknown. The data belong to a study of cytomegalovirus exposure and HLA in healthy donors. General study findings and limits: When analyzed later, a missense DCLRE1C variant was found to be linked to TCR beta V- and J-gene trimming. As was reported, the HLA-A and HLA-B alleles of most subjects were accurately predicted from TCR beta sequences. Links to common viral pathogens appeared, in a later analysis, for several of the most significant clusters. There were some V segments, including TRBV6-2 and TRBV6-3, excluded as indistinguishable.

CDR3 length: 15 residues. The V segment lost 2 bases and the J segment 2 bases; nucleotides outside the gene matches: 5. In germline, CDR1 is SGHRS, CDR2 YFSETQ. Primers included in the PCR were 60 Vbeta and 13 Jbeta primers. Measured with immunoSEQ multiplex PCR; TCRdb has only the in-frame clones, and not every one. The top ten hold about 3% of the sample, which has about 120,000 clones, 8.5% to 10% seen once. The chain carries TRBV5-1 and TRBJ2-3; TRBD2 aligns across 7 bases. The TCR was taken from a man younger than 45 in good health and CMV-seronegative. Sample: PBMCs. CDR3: CASSFGGGYTDTQYF. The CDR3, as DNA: TGCGCCAGCAGCTTTGGGGGGGGGTACACAGATACGCAGTATTTT.